This is a list of T cell receptor beta chains from one sample in a study of blood T cell repertoires in COVID-19. Profiled with immunoSEQ multiplex PCR; TCRdb holds only in-frame clones, not every one. This table has 150,000 or so clones, about 89% appearing once. Sequencing was carried out using peripheral blood. These receptors all come from a man of 80 years or more with acute or convalescent COVID-19. Each CDR3 is given with its conserved first and last residue. A D gene is named only where the DNA matches it firmly. Only part of the rows carry a size: once, few, many, or a class if the clone is expanded.

CDR3: CAWNREGILQPQHF
DNA: TGTGCCTGGAATCGGGAGGGCATCTTACAGCCCCAGCATTTT
length: 14
J: TRBJ1-5
D: NA
size: few
V: TRBV30

CDR3: CSVEDRTSGNEQYF
DNA: TGCAGCGTTGAAGATAGGACTAGCGGAAACGAGCAGTACTTC
length: 14
J: TRBJ2-7
D: TRBD2
size: NA
V: TRBV29-1

CDR3: CASSLFGGAELAKNIQYF
DNA: TGTGCCAGCAGTTTATTCGGGGGGGCGGAACTAGCCAAAAACATTCAGTACTTC
length: 18
J: TRBJ2-4
D: TRBD2
size: NA
V: TRBV28

CDR3: CASSDPGVAGELFF
DNA: TGTGCCAGCAGTGACCCAGGGGTGGCCGGGGAGCTGTTTTTT
length: 14
J: TRBJ2-2
D: NA
size: NA
V: TRBV2

CDR3: CASSPASGLYNEQFF
DNA: TGTGCCAGCAGCCCGGCTAGCGGCCTTTACAATGAGCAGTTCTTC
length: 15
J: TRBJ2-1
D: TRBD2
size: NA
V: TRBV3-1/TRBV3-2

CDR3: CASSQGARRPGTDTQYF
DNA: TGTGCCAGCAGCCAAGGAGCTAGACGCCCGGGCACAGATACGCAGTATTTT
length: 17
J: TRBJ2-3
D: NA
size: NA
V: TRBV3-1/TRBV3-2

CDR3: CAGKAGDTINSPLHF
DNA: TGTGCCGGAAAAGCAGGGGACACCATAAATTCACCCCTCCACTTT
length: 15
J: TRBJ1-6
D: NA
size: NA
V: TRBV30

CDR3: CASSSAGTGVSPLHF
DNA: TGTGCCAGCAGTTCCGCCGGGACAGGGGTGTCACCCCTCCACTTT
length: 15
J: TRBJ1-6
D: TRBD1
size: NA
V: TRBV27

CDR3: CASSIGTGGTYGYTF
DNA: TGTGCCAGCAGTATAGGGACAGGGGGAACCTATGGCTACACCTTC
length: 15
J: TRBJ1-2
D: TRBD1
size: NA
V: TRBV6-5

CDR3: CASQLLEGTGNTIYF
DNA: TGTGCCAGCCAACTCCTCGAGGGTACTGGAAACACCATATATTTT
length: 15
J: TRBJ1-3
D: NA
size: NA
V: TRBV2

CDR3: CASSAAQGGASFF
DNA: TGTGCCAGCAGCGCAGCCCAGGGGGGCGCGTCGTTCTTC
length: 13
J: TRBJ2-1
D: NA
size: NA
V: TRBV7-2

CDR3: CASSLGGGQGNYGYTF
DNA: TGTGCCAGCAGCTTAGGAGGGGGACAGGGTAACTATGGCTACACCTTC
length: 16
J: TRBJ1-2
D: TRBD1
size: NA
V: TRBV7-2

CDR3: CASSDRGIYNQPQHF
DNA: TGTGCCAGCAGTGACAGGGGGATATACAATCAGCCCCAGCATTTT
length: 15
J: TRBJ1-5
D: TRBD1
size: NA
V: TRBV2

CDR3: CASSVVGAGGPGNEQFF
DNA: TGCGCCAGCAGTGTGGTGGGAGCGGGAGGGCCTGGGAATGAGCAGTTCTTC
length: 17
J: TRBJ2-1
D: TRBD2
size: NA
V: TRBV10-2

CDR3: CASSHLQGHEQFF
DNA: TGTGCCAGCAGCCACTTACAGGGACATGAGCAGTTCTTC
length: 13
J: TRBJ2-1
D: NA
size: NA
V: TRBV11-2

CDR3: CAIGAGDEKLFF
DNA: TGTGCCATCGGAGCCGGCGATGAAAAACTGTTTTTT
length: 12
J: TRBJ1-4
D: NA
size: NA
V: TRBV10-3

CDR3: CASSLVSAGARRPSPLHF
DNA: TGCGCCAGCAGCTTGGTTTCGGCGGGGGCGCGACGACCTTCACCCCTCCACTTT
length: 18
J: TRBJ1-6
D: NA
size: NA
V: TRBV5-1

CDR3: CASSPTTGGGTQYF
DNA: TGTGCCAGCTCACCAACGACAGGGGGCGGGACGCAGTATTTT
length: 14
J: TRBJ2-3
D: TRBD1
size: once
V: TRBV18

CDR3: CASSVGMPGSNTEAFF
DNA: TGTGCCAGCAGCGTAGGGATGCCGGGATCCAACACTGAAGCTTTCTTT
length: 16
J: TRBJ1-1
D: NA
size: NA
V: TRBV9

CDR3: CASSMVRGPAYGYTF
DNA: TGTGCCAGTAGTATGGTGAGGGGGCCCGCCTATGGCTACACCTTC
length: 15
J: TRBJ1-2
D: TRBD1
size: NA
V: TRBV19

CDR3: CASSTQGAGGSYNEQFF
DNA: TGTGCCAGCAGCACACAGGGGGCCGGGGGTTCCTACAATGAGCAGTTCTTC
length: 17
J: TRBJ2-1
D: TRBD1
size: few
V: TRBV28

CDR3: CASSMVRGPLEAFF
DNA: TGTGCCAGTAGTATGGTGCGGGGACCTCTTGAAGCTTTCTTT
length: 14
J: TRBJ1-1
D: NA
size: NA
V: TRBV19

CDR3: CASSLEGTNSGNTIYF
DNA: TGTGCCAGCAGCTTAGAGGGGACAAACTCTGGAAACACCATATATTTT
length: 16
J: TRBJ1-3
D: NA
size: NA
V: TRBV7-2

CDR3: CASSFSGQGAWGELFF
DNA: TGTGCCAGCAGTTTTTCAGGACAGGGCGCCTGGGGGGAGCTGTTTTTT
length: 16
J: TRBJ2-2
D: TRBD1
size: NA
V: TRBV28

CDR3: CASAMVSTDTQYF
DNA: TGTGCCAGCGCGATGGTCAGCACAGATACGCAGTATTTT
length: 13
J: TRBJ2-3
D: NA
size: NA
V: TRBV14

CDR3: CASSVGTGQAYGYTF
DNA: TGTGCCAGCTCAGTCGGGACAGGGCAGGCCTATGGCTACACCTTC
length: 15
J: TRBJ1-2
D: TRBD1
size: NA
V: TRBV18

CDR3: CSARSGLSAFF
DNA: TGCAGTGCTAGATCGGGACTCAGCGCTTTCTTT
length: 11
J: TRBJ1-1
D: NA
size: NA
V: TRBV20-1

CDR3: CASSFGQGSGNTIYF
DNA: TGCGCCAGCAGCTTTGGACAGGGTTCTGGAAACACCATATATTTT
length: 15
J: TRBJ1-3
D: TRBD1
size: NA
V: TRBV5-1

CDR3: CASSLGQGAYEQYF
DNA: TGCGCCAGCAGCCTGGGACAGGGGGCCTACGAGCAGTACTTC
length: 14
J: TRBJ2-7
D: TRBD1
size: NA
V: TRBV4-1

CDR3: CASSSTSGGTYNEQFF
DNA: TGTGCCAGCAGCTCGACTAGCGGGGGGACCTACAATGAGCAGTTCTTC
length: 16
J: TRBJ2-1
D: TRBD2
size: NA
V: TRBV28

CDR3: CASSPPGADTQYF
DNA: TGTGCCAGCTCACCACCGGGGGCCGATACGCAGTATTTT
length: 13
J: TRBJ2-3
D: NA
size: NA
V: TRBV18

CDR3: CASSQPSGTGGSPLHF
DNA: TGTGCCAGCAGCCAACCATCCGGGACAGGGGGTTCACCCCTCCACTTT
length: 16
J: TRBJ1-6
D: TRBD1
size: NA
V: TRBV4-2

CDR3: CATSRVKRGRIDEQFF
DNA: TGTGCCACCAGCAGAGTGAAACGGGGAAGGATTGATGAGCAGTTCTTC
length: 16
J: TRBJ2-1
D: NA
size: NA
V: TRBV15

CDR3: CASSLSGEGYTF
DNA: TGTGCCAGCAGCTTGTCCGGGGAGGGCTACACCTTC
length: 12
J: TRBJ1-2
D: NA
size: NA
V: TRBV5-6

CDR3: CASSERNRAGGPYEQFF
DNA: TGCGCCAGCAGTGAACGAAACAGAGCGGGAGGGCCATATGAGCAGTTCTTC
length: 17
J: TRBJ2-1
D: TRBD2
size: NA
V: TRBV10-2